This TCR beta chain was recovered during a study of cytomegalovirus exposure and HLA in healthy donors. Broader study findings: The majority of CMV-associated TCR beta chains were reported as apparently HLA-restricted in a later analysis. Confirmation was obtained in vitro that three CMV-associated chains are specific for CMV antigens.

This clone was picked up a small number of times. Its specificity is unknown. These donors counted as nominally healthy when sampled, but unrecorded immune exposures were likely. The ends lost 4 bases at V and 6 bases at J; junction bases unmatched: 15. The germline V gene has CDR1 SEHNR and CDR2 FQNEAQ (reference sequence). The CDR3 has 17 residues. PCR employed 60 Vbeta and 13 Jbeta primers. Sequencing was performed with immunoSEQ multiplex PCR; in TCRdb, only in-frame clones are kept and a portion is missing. The sample consists of roughly 150,000 clones, 70% of them appearing once. The genes are TRBV7-9 and TRBJ2-1; 7 positions match TRBD2. The sequencing input was PBMCs. The source of this sequence is a man aged 18-30 years in good health and CMV-seropositive. As DNA, the CDR3 is TGTGCCAGCAGCTGGGGTTGGGGCGGGAGTGGAGGCAATGAGCAGTTCTTC. Its translation is CASSWGWGGSGGNEQFF.